This T cell receptor (beta chain) appears in the sequencing data of a study of OX40 agonist ivuxolimab in advanced cancers. Background on the study: Each patient was given ivuxolimab into a vein every 2 weeks, at 0.01 to 10 mg/kg. Partial responses were recorded for three patients, including one with hepatocellular carcinoma and two with cutaneous melanoma. Findings and limits, study-wide: The mean number of expanded clones was higher in CD8+ T cells than in CD4+.

Data came from immunoSEQ multiplex PCR; TCRdb stores just in-frame clones and leaves some out. Seen here are around 67,000 clones, 75% to 85% observed once, and the top ten hold 7% to 9.5%. Comment on this clone: No antigen is known for it.

People who had autoimmune disease history or systemic immunosuppression were excluded. Trimming left V 4 bases short and J 6 bases short, with 9 bases between. This CDR3 is built from 12 residues. Germline V gene lookup returns CDR1 LNHDA and CDR2 SQIVND (reference sequence). This material consisted of CD4+ or CD8+ T cells sorted from blood, taken in a trial of the OX40 agonist ivuxolimab. The TCR was taken from an adult with an advanced solid tumor such as melanoma, head and neck, liver or kidney cancer. This rearrangement joins TRBV19 to TRBJ2-5; D is perhaps TRBD1 or TRBD2 (5 bases each). CDR3 in DNA: TGTGCCAGTAGTAGCCGGGGACAGACCCAGTACTTC. Protein: CASSSRGQTQYF. The full variable domain, with the rest looked up from reference TRBV19 and TRBJ2-5, is DGGITQSPKYLFRKEGQNVTLSCEQNLNHDAMYWYRQDPGQGLRLIYYSQIVNDFQKGDIAEGYSVSREKKESFPLTVTSAQKNPTAFYLCASSSRGQTQYFGPGTRLLVL.